The 7 T cell receptor beta chains given below trace back to one sample, sequenced in a study of T cell responses to AZD1222 COVID-19 vaccine. The repertoire was sequenced with immunoSEQ multiplex PCR; TCRdb's copy has only in-frame clones and lacks some. The table shows 150,000 to 200,000 clones, with around 94% occurring only once. The specimen was peripheral blood, collected 28 days after the second AZD1222 dose. The origin of the receptors is an adult who received the AZD1222 COVID-19 vaccine.

This rearrangement joins TRBV20-1 to TRBJ2-1, with 8 bases that match TRBD1. This CDR3 comprises 11 residues. The junction had 6 bases not matched to a gene; V was cut back by 7 bases and J by 10 bases. Per the germline V gene, CDR1 is DFQATT and CDR2 is SNEGSKA (reference sequence). The CDR3 sequence: CSVDRGREQFF. CDR3 bases: TGCAGTGTCGACAGGGGACGGGAGCAGTTCTTC.

The chain uses TRBV27 and TRBJ1-1, with unresolved D. CDR1 and CDR2 (germline): MNHEY, SMNVEV (reference sequence). There are 14 residues in the CDR3. V lost 6 bases to trimming and J lost 0 bases, with 11 bases between them. The DNA of the CDR3 is TGTGCCAGCAGCCCCCCAGGAATGAACACTGAAGCTTTCTTT. Its protein product is CASSPPGMNTEAFF.

The chain recombines TRBV2 with TRBJ1-2, with 7 bases fitting TRBD1. The V gene end was trimmed by 6 bases and the J gene end by 8 bases; junction bases not matched to a gene: 18. The CDR3 has 16 amino acids. CDR1 and CDR2 from the germline V gene are SNHLY and FYNNEI. The CDR3 nucleotides are TGTGCCAGCAGCCGAACCCCTACGACAGGGTCGGGAGGCTACACCTTC. Amino acid sequence: CASSRTPTTGSGGYTF.

The rearrangement joins TRBV12-1 to TRBJ2-1. TRBV12-1 is classified as a pseudogene. This CDR3 spans 20 amino acids. The CDR3 nucleotides read TGTGCCAGCAGCACCCCAAAGGTCCGGAAGTCTTATTACTCCTACAATGAGCAGTTCTTC. Its protein is CASSTPKVRKSYYSYNEQFF.

The V gene is TRBV11-1, the J gene TRBJ1-3; D is perhaps TRBD1 (5 bases). Trimming left V 2 bases short and J 4 bases short, with 12 bases between. Germline assignment: CDR1 SGHAT and CDR2 FQDESV (reference sequence). CDR3 length: 15 amino acids. CDR3 nucleotide sequence: TGTGCCAGCAGCTTACACTTCGACAGCGGAAACACCATATATTTT. Encoded protein: CASSLHFDSGNTIYF.

The chain joins TRBV10-2 to TRBJ1-5, with 12 bases lining up with TRBD1. The CDR3 consists of 17 residues. J gave up 6 bases and V 2 bases, and 8 bases lay outside the gene matches. Germline V gene lookup returns CDR1 WSHSY and CDR2 SAAADI. The CDR3 nucleotides are TGCGCCAGCAGTGAGAGGTTGGGACAGGGGGCAGGTCAGCCCCAGCATTTT. Translated: CASSERLGQGAGQPQHF.

The V gene is TRBV30, the J gene TRBJ2-7, with D perhaps being TRBD1 or TRBD2 (6 bases each). CDR3 length: 18 amino acids. In germline, CDR1 is GTSNPN, CDR2 SVGIG (reference sequence). The V and J ends lost 7 bases and 1 base respectively, with 29 bases between them. The CDR3 sequence is CAFTKRGLGYLKSYEQYF. The CDR3 bases are TGTGCCTTCACTAAACGGGGGCTAGGCTACCTGAAATCCTACGAGCAGTACTTC.